This T cell receptor (beta chain) was profiled in a study of cytomegalovirus exposure and HLA in healthy donors (dated by TCRdb to the late 2010s). Concerning the study at large: In an earlier analysis of fewer than 750 of the donors, around 300 Gb of sequence data and approximately 100 million unique TCR beta sequences from approximately 180 million T cells were reported. Approximately 300 gigabases of sequencing data and 80 million or so unique TCR sequences were included in an early release covering 500 to 750 HLA-typed donors. Of the roughly 400 genotyped donors, roughly 80% fell in the genetic ancestry cluster associated with self-reported Caucasian donors. The study aimed to test whether signatures of past pathogen exposure could be identified by cataloging public T cell receptors. The study used immunosequencing to profile the T cell repertoires of 666 subjects and linked those repertoires to cytomegalovirus serostatus. Along with the roughly 670-subject first cohort, a separate validation cohort of over 90 different subjects was used. High-throughput TCR immunosequencing, statistical association of individual TCRs with disease status, and machine learning were combined to predict cytomegalovirus infection status. In a later analysis, previously published TCR beta repertoires from 666 donors were re-analyzed and high-resolution HLA genotyping was added so that TCR occurrence patterns could be studied. The later analysis used no new phenotypic data to find candidate immune exposures, relying instead on TCR beta sequences and their occurrence across donors. An earlier analysis of some 600 of the donors applied high-throughput TCR beta sequencing to assess whether each TCR beta V gene segment acted as functional or pseudogenic. Donor age, sex, ethnicity and CMV serostatus were collected together with the repertoire data. In a later genetic analysis, genome-wide SNP genotypes for about 55% of the 666 donors were used, and that subset was treated as a discovery cohort. Every discovery cohort repertoire had been produced on one sequencing platform. HLA typing covered class I and class II loci at four-digit resolution. The number of typed donors differed by locus: 629-630 for A, B, C, DRB1 and DQB1; approximately 540 for DQA1; 606 for DPA1; and 400 to 480 for DPB1. About 5 DR-DQ haplotypes were handled as single units for association and clustering, since linkage in the cohort was strong. On average, around 240,000 unique TCR beta nucleotide sequences were sequenced per donor among a few hundred genotyped donors of the cohort, with 15% to 20% of those sequences being non-productive.

Library method: the immunoSEQ multiplex PCR assay. A mixture of 60 forward primers for TCR Vbeta segments and 13 reverse primers for TCR Jbeta segments was used in the multiplex PCR. Amplification of the CDR3 region of rearranged TCR beta genes was performed with a multiplex PCR assay on genomic DNA. Amplified TCR beta libraries were sequenced as 87-base-pair reads on the Illumina HiSeq System. The original methods were these. Across the roughly 600 repertoires, a later analysis counted roughly 84 million unique TCR beta chains, approximately 12 million of which were shared by at least two donors. Raw reads were error-corrected and collapsed into unique sequences by a nearest-neighbor algorithm in which closely related sequences were merged to remove PCR and sequencing errors. CDR3 sequences were aligned to IMGT reference sequences to assign V, D and J gene segments. For a sequence to be retained, a match of at least six nucleotides to both a V gene segment and a J gene segment was required. Rearrangements were classified as productive when the CDR3 lacked stop codons and remained in frame with V and J, and all other rearrangements were classified as non-productive. Following IMGT convention, CDR3 was defined as the stretch from the second conserved V-encoded cysteine to the conserved J-encoded phenylalanine. Sequences without an unambiguous match to a single V gene segment were excluded from the earlier analysis of approximately 600 of the donors. In an earlier analysis of approximately 500 of the donors, a V segment was called functional when productive rearrangements were above 56.7%, and segregating when the standard deviation between donors exceeded 5%. A statistical classification framework was built to diagnose cytomegalovirus status from the catalog of TCR beta chain sequences. A later analysis assigned V and J genes by comparing TCR nucleotide sequences with IMGT/GENE-DB human TR gene sequences. Using the TCRdist pipeline, a later analysis assigned CDR3 sequences along with most-parsimonious VDJ recombination scenarios. In a later analysis, each TCR beta chain was defined by its CDR3 amino acid sequence together with its V-gene family, and reads lacking a unique V-gene family were excluded. To address suspected cross-contamination and a sequencing artifact, a later analysis removed 592 highly shared, low-generation-probability nucleotide sequences. A later analysis calculated a clonal expansion index for each public chain from normalized within-repertoire ranks of inferred template counts. Generation probabilities in a later analysis came from a VDJ recombination model fitted to out-of-frame rearrangements, and those results were checked against IGoR. In a later analysis, TCR-TCR, TCR-HLA and TCR-CMV co-occurrence was scored with hypergeometric tests, and a repertoire-size bias correction was applied to TCR pairs. A later analysis estimated false discovery rates by permuting HLA or CMV assignments 20 times. In a later analysis, co-occurring TCRs were grouped using DBSCAN, with TCRdist sequence similarity added in when clustering inside HLA-allele-positive subsets. Repertoires with fewer than 30,000 or more than 120,000 public chains, plus five repertoires with anomalous nucleotide sharing, were excluded from co-occurrence clustering. TCRdb limited this immuneACCESS table to in-frame rearrangements with V and J called. A share of clones is missing; checked studies link under half to unresolved V genes, and the rest is unexplained. That table gives V, J and clone size, and the DNA gave D and trimming. Across this sample there are about 160,000 clones, with 80% seen only once. In total, the top ten clones hold 9.7% of the sample.

The paper as a whole reports these results and caveats: A further reported finding was that TCR beta sequences accurately predicted the HLA-A and HLA-B alleles for most subjects in the first cohort. In a later analysis, around 15,000 TCR beta sequences were associated with specific HLA alleles at a false discovery rate of 0.05. V-gene and J-gene trimming of TCR beta chains was associated with a missense DCLRE1C variant in a later genetic analysis, and the association was replicated in an independent cohort. A later analysis found that most CMV-associated TCR beta chains appeared HLA-restricted, with HLA associations seemingly driven largely by CMV exposure. In this cohort, only TCR beta chains were sequenced, and detectable features were limited by the absence of alpha or paired-chain data. Correlated functional status among segregating V segments might be attributable to linkage disequilibrium, but an unknown experimental factor could not be ruled out. A cluster of highly shared sequence variants was judged likely to be a technical artifact of the sequencing pipeline. Sequencing depth was assumed to be roughly uniform across donors in the presence/absence analyses, though that assumption may not hold. Compared with equally common non-associated chains, HLA-associated TCR beta chains in a later analysis were more clonally expanded and had lower generation probabilities. According to a later genetic analysis, donors in an Asian-associated ancestry cluster had fewer N-insertions in productive TCRs than the approximately 650-donor mean. When HLA alleles, especially DR and DQ, strongly co-occurred, TCR associations were difficult to assign to individual alleles. Because counts were too low, seventeen rarely observed V segments, including chromosome 9 orphons, were left out of the earlier analysis of several hundred of the donors. An earlier analysis of approximately 600 of the donors showed that most TCR beta V segments appeared in productive rearrangements either about 87% or about 30% of the time, which broadly matched IMGT annotations. Several of the top co-occurrence clusters appeared to be linked to parvovirus B19, influenza, CMV and Epstein-Barr virus, according to a later analysis. Because HLA typing was missing for some donors at each locus, association tests included only the typed subset. Cytomegalovirus status was reported to be diagnosed by the classifier with high specificity and sensitivity in both the original and validation cohorts. A later analysis found that TCR association rates varied across HLA loci, with DRB1 alleles showing the most associated TCRs and HLA-C alleles the fewest. It was suggested by the authors that the approach could potentially be generalized to other disease states and immunological phenotypes. Most TCR sequences were observed very rarely across donors, whereas some public TCRs were present in many individuals. In vitro tests confirmed that a few of the cytomegalovirus-associated TCR beta chains recognize cytomegalovirus antigens. The study gave a list of 150 to 200 TCR beta chains associated with cytomegalovirus. The only immune exposure information available for the cohort was CMV serostatus.

In total, 630 or so healthy bone marrow donors made up the cohort. At the time of sampling, all cohort members were nominally healthy, though unrecorded immune exposures were likely present. The donor tested CMV seropositive and was one of the 289 seropositive cohort members. Each donor provided a peripheral blood sample, and peripheral blood mononuclear cells were used for TCR beta sequencing. The Qiagen DNeasy Blood Extraction Kit was used to extract genomic DNA from the blood cell samples. As concerns this clone: Its antigen is unknown. The record has no base qualities; no much larger clone is one base away.

The TCR sequence derives from a man between 18 and 35 years old in good health and CMV-seropositive. Sequenced input: PBMCs.

The sequence in DNA is TGCGCCAGCAGTTGGGCGTTAGGATTAGATACGCAGTATTTT. It codes for CASSWALGLDTQYF. The chain employs TRBV5-1 and TRBJ2-3; confidence is insufficient to name the D gene. From the cysteine through the phenylalanine, the CDR3 covers 14 amino acids. Only CDR3 DNA is held: 42 bases, read in frame from base 1. CDR1 and CDR2 are drawn from the germline V gene: SGHRS, YFSETQ. The V and J ends are trimmed by 5 bases and 5 bases, leaving 15 bases between them.